This is a list of T cell receptor beta chains from one sample in a study of T cell changes during pregnancy in multiple sclerosis. The method was immunoSEQ multiplex PCR; TCRdb's version includes in-frame clones alone and lacks a portion of them. The table lists around 62,000 clones, about 89% of them singletons. The specimen was peripheral blood, collected in the first trimester of pregnancy. The receptor source for this set is a female donor with multiple sclerosis, enrolled in a pregnancy study. CDR3s leave out the opening cysteine and the closing phenylalanine or tryptophan. Each record gives: V gene, CDR3 protein.

V gene: TRBV6-1
CDR3 protein: ASSEPHRAPQH

V gene: TRBV18
CDR3 protein: ASSPERGLNYGYT

V gene: TRBV29-1
CDR3 protein: SVGREGEQF

V gene: TRBV7-2
CDR3 protein: ASSLSGFANTGELF

V gene: TRBV4-2
CDR3 protein: ASSLTPGQGYYGYT

V gene: TRBV30
CDR3 protein: AWSVLGQGGYT

V gene: TRBV6-4
CDR3 protein: ASSGGRESGNEQF

V gene: TRBV12-5
CDR3 protein: ASNSGGENNEQF

V gene: TRBV27
CDR3 protein: ASSSGTRGSPLH

V gene: TRBV6-1
CDR3 protein: ASSPLGQRFNEQF

V gene: TRBV5-1
CDR3 protein: ASSLGDRKYEQY

V gene: TRBV7-8
CDR3 protein: ASSGKVSGVNEKLF

V gene: TRBV5-1
CDR3 protein: ASSLIDREYGYT

V gene: TRBV5-1
CDR3 protein: ASSGGDRALETQY

V gene: TRBV10-3
CDR3 protein: AISETGTEAF

V gene: TRBV19
CDR3 protein: ASKGAGDSSGNTIY

V gene: TRBV5-1
CDR3 protein: ASSSGGAGGETQY

V gene: TRBV9
CDR3 protein: ASSGTLLNQETQY

V gene: TRBV29-1
CDR3 protein: SVEKTGGTDTQY

V gene: TRBV9
CDR3 protein: ASSVQAAQGSLNEQF